This T cell receptor (beta chain) was sequenced for a study of T cell repertoires in cytomegalovirus infection. For the study at large: Recently described HLA-C-restricted plus well-studied HLA-B-restricted CMV epitopes were used. Public TCR beta signature analysis indicated the presence of both CMV infection and matching HLA type.

This clonotype was counted a single time. As yet, its antigen is unknown. Study-wide results and caveats: Ex vivo, HLA-C-restricted CMV-specific TCR beta clonotypes prevailed over the rest of the response. Based on cumulative public TCR beta family frequency, carriers of CMV plus the relevant HLA were identified.

In TCRdb, the reads were re-called with MiXCR into one record per CDR3 protein. The profile shows around 310,000 distinct CDR3 sequences, 25% to 30% of them singletons. Per germline, CDR1 ENHRY and CDR2 SYGVKD. CDR3 length equals 14 residues. The chain joins TRBV10-3 to TRBJ1-5, with a tentative D call TRBD1 (6 bases). TRBJ2-3 matches the DNA end more closely, so the J call is doubtful. This TCR came from a human donor in good health (CMV status not recorded). Some clones in this sample may be carry-over from other donors' samples. This specimen was cultured PBMCs, taken from culture after CMV antigen stimulation. Here the CDR3 DNA reads TGTGCCATCAGTGAATGGGGTGAAGGACAGCCCCAGTATTTT. Its protein is CAISEWGEGQPQYF.